The 9 T cell receptor beta chains below were found in one sample sequenced in a study of T cells in Graves' hyperthyroidism and ophthalmopathy. TCR beta CDR3 regions were amplified from RNA. Primed by the HTBI set, a first-round RT-PCR was run on the TCR CDR3. A single record per CDR3 protein comes from TCRdb applying MiXCR to the multiplex PCR reads. The sample consists of 250,000 or so distinct CDR3 sequences, about 16% of them appearing once. Sequencing was done on a sample of blood. The source is a woman younger than 30 with Graves' ophthalmopathy.

This clonotype was seen many times. V gene TRBV12-3 or TRBV12-4 combines with J gene TRBJ1-4, with D maybe TRBD1 (5 bases). This CDR3 comprises 16 residues. The germline V and J ends were trimmed by 3 bases and 0 bases, with 11 bases remaining between them. CDR3 sequence reads: CASSFYSGATNEKLFF. CDR3 nucleotide sequence: TGTGCCAGCAGTTTTTATTCGGGGGCAACTAATGAAAAACTGTTTTTT.

Ten or more counts support this clonotype. The V gene is TRBV20-1, the J gene TRBJ2-5, with D hard to call. The CDR3 is 13 residues long. Per the germline V gene, CDR1 is DFQATT and CDR2 is SNEGSKA (reference sequence). Trimming stripped 3 bases from V and 2 bases from J, with 10 bases between. The CDR3 DNA reads TGCAGTGCTAGCGTAGATAAACAAGAGACCCAGTACTTC. Translated: CSASVDKQETQYF.

In this sample, this clonotype turned up many times. The junction does not match germline at one end; this may be a read error. The CDR3, as DNA: TGTGCCAGCAGTCCCGTGACAGGGGTAATTTCTTCCTATGACTACACCTTC. The encoded protein is CASSPVTGVISSYDYTF. This rearrangement joins TRBV12-3 or TRBV12-4 to TRBJ1-2, with 8 bases identical to TRBD1. CDR3 size: 17 residues.

The DNA for the CDR3 is TGTGCCAGCAGCGCCTCCGGGGATAGCAATCAGCCCCAGCATTTT. Amino acids: CASSASGDSNQPQHF. V is TRBV9 and J is TRBJ1-5; D is ambiguous. Trimming took off 3 bases at V and 0 bases at J, with 10 bases between the two ends. CDR3 length equals 15 residues. The V gene's germline CDR1 is SGDLS and CDR2 YYNGEE. Using reference TRBV9 and TRBJ1-5 for the parts outside the CDR3, the full variable domain is DSGVTQTPKHLITATGQRVTLRCSPRSGDLSVYWYQQSLDQGLQFLIQYYNGEERAKGNILERFSAQQFPDLHSELNLSSLELGDSALYFCASSASGDSNQPQHFGDGTRLSIL.

Many counts were recorded for this clonotype. The chain combines TRBV6-2 or TRBV6-3 with TRBJ2-6, with TRBD1 matching 7 bases. The CDR3 covers 15 residues. CDR1 is MNHEY, CDR2 SVGEGT, per germline. Germline trimming cut 5 bases from V and 3 bases from J; bases unmatched to any gene: 4. As DNA, the CDR3 is TGTGCCAGCAGTAATACAGGGGTTGGGGCCAACGTCCTGACTTTC. This codes for CASSNTGVGANVLTF.

This clonotype was seen ten or more times. The CDR3 DNA reads TGCAGTGCATCCTCGACAGAGAACTATGGCTACACCTTC. This gives the protein CSASSTENYGYTF. The chain couples TRBV20-1 to TRBJ1-2; possibly TRBD1 for D (5 bases). From germline, CDR1 is DFQATT and CDR2 SNEGSKA (reference sequence). V dropped 6 bases and J dropped 2 bases, with 13 bases sitting between them. The CDR3 spans 13 residues.

This clonotype has a count of ten or more. This rearrangement joins TRBV7-9 to TRBJ2-1; D is uncertain. CDR3 length: 15 amino acids. Germline CDR1 and CDR2: SEHNR and FQNEAQ (reference sequence). V dropped 5 bases and J dropped 1 base, with 12 bases sitting between them. The CDR3 region is CASSDHLGSYNEQFF. In nucleotides, the CDR3 is TGTGCCAGCAGCGATCATCTAGGGTCCTACAATGAGCAGTTCTTC.

The J gene is TRBJ1-1, the V gene TRBV7-9, with a possible D match to TRBD1 (5 bases). Trimming shortened V by 7 bases and J by 4 bases, and 10 bases separated the two germline ends. This CDR3 has 12 residues. In germline, CDR1 is SEHNR, CDR2 FQNEAQ (reference sequence). Written as DNA, the CDR3 is TGTGCCAGCAACTCCGGGGGCACTGAAGCTTTCTTT. Translated, it gives CASNSGGTEAFF.

This clonotype was counted ten times or more. V usage is TRBV7-9 and J usage is TRBJ2-3, with 8 bases identical to TRBD2. The CDR3 is made up of 17 amino acids. Germline V gene sequence: CDR1 SEHNR, CDR2 FQNEAQ (reference sequence). V was clipped by 5 bases and J by 1 base; unmatched bases: 11. The CDR3 spells CASSLGVAGKGTDTQYF. The CDR3 region has the DNA TGTGCCAGCAGCCTGGGTGTAGCGGGGAAGGGCACAGATACGCAGTATTTT. The complete variable domain, with remaining parts taken from reference TRBV7-9 and TRBJ2-3, reads DTGVSQNPRHKITKRGQNVTFRCDPISEHNRLYWYRQTLGQGPEFLTYFQNEAQLEKSRLLSDRFSAERPKGSFSTLEIQRTEQGDSAMYLCASSLGVAGKGTDTQYFGPGTRLTVL.